This T cell receptor (beta chain) was observed in a study of T cells in Graves' hyperthyroidism and ophthalmopathy. General study points: The model foresaw ophthalmopathy a median roughly 6.6 months prior to onset.

Using RNA transcripts as the source, TCR beta CDR3 regions were amplified. A first-round RT-PCR of the TCR CDR3 used the HTBI primer set. TCRdb independently ran MiXCR on the multiplex PCR reads; one entry per CDR3 protein. The data contain over 450,000 distinct CDR3 sequences, around 15% of them singletons. V gave up 2 bases and J gave up 3 bases, with 11 bases separating them. Germline V gene data show CDR1 as SGHNT and CDR2 as YENEEA. The CDR3 has 15 residues. A patient was excluded if there was uncontrolled infection, other autoimmune disease, pregnancy or lactation. This clonotype has a count of ten or more. Its specificity is unknown.

This TCR derives from a woman younger than 30 with Graves' hyperthyroidism. The chain recombines TRBV11-3 with TRBJ2-1; D possibly corresponds to TRBD1 (5 bases). Sequencing was done on a sample of blood. CDR3 residues: CASSLNPQGYNEQFF. The CDR3 region has the DNA TGTGCCAGCAGCTTAAACCCGCAGGGCTACAATGAGCAGTTCTTC.